Sequencing of this TCR beta chain was carried out in a study of T cell responses to AZD1222 COVID-19 vaccine. Broader study findings: White British ancestry dominated among donors, who included more females, and clonal diversity was possibly underestimated. When two AZD1222 doses had been given, Spike-specific TCR breadth and depth rose. Spike-wide vaccine-associated CD4 TCRs dominated at 160-218 and 743-854.

The table came from immunoSEQ multiplex PCR; TCRdb's copy has only in-frame clones and leaves some out. Counted here are 190,000 or so clones, 93% occurring once; the ten biggest clones make up roughly 0.99%. Comments on this clone: The antigen remains undetermined.

Trimming at V came to 4 bases and at J to 5 bases, leaving 9 bases not matched to a gene. The CDR3 is 15 amino acids. The V gene's germline CDR1 is LGHNA and CDR2 YSLEER. This sample comprised peripheral blood, obtained 28 days after the second AZD1222 dose. The chain carries TRBV4-3 and TRBJ1-2; 8 bases fit TRBD1. This TCR was sampled from an adult who received the AZD1222 COVID-19 vaccine. CDR3 nucleotides: TGCGCCAGCAGCCCCGGGGCAGGGGGCGAGTATGGCTACACCTTC. The encoded protein is CASSPGAGGEYGYTF.